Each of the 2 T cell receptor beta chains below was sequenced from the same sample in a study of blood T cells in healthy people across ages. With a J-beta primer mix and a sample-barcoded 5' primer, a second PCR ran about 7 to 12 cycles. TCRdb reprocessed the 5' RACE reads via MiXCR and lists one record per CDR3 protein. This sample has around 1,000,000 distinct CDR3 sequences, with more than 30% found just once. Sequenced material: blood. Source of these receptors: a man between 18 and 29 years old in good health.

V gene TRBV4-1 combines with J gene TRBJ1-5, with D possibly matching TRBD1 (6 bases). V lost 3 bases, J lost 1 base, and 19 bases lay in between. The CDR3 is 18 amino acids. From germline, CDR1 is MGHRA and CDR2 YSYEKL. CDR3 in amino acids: CASSQGSGAGRSNQPQHF. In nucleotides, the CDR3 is TGCGCCAGCAGCCAGGGTTCAGGGGCAGGGAGAAGCAATCAGCCCCAGCATTTT.

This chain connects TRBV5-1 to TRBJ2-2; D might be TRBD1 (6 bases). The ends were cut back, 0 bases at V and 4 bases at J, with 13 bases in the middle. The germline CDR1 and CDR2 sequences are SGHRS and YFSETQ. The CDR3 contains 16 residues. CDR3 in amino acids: CASSLVAGAGTGELFF. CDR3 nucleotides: TGCGCCAGCAGCTTGGTAGCAGGGGCGGGCACCGGGGAGCTGTTTTTT.